The 17 T cell receptor beta chains given below trace back to one sample, sequenced in a study of T cell therapy after organ transplantation (dated by TCRdb to 2018 to 2020). The library was generated by the immunoSEQ multiplex PCR assay. TCRdb's version of the immuneACCESS table is confined to in-frame rearrangements and falls short of the full clone set. An unresolved V gene accounts for under half of the shortfall where checked; the remainder is of unknown origin. The sample includes over 20,000 clones, with roughly 84% observed a single time. Of the sample, 30% to 45% is held by the ten largest clones. Explained via the paper, the time point label denotes: 20-29 weeks after completion of therapy. Antigen specificity for these receptors is unknown. The sequencing here drew on CD8+ T cells from blood, taken after autologous CMV-specific T cell therapy. All receptors come from a human patient who had received a solid organ transplant and had CMV disease. Some T cells seen after a transplant may have their origin in the graft donor.

With respect to this clone: At the DNA level, this CDR3 is encoded by other sequences in the same sample as well. V and J are TRBV28 and TRBJ1-2; TRBD1 agrees at 8 bases. The CDR3 runs 14 residues. Germline CDR1 is MDHEN and CDR2 is SYDVKM. V lost 7 bases, J lost 2 bases, and 6 bases stayed unmatched. CDR3: CASTDRGPNYGYTF. The CDR3 nucleotides read TGTGCCAGCACAGACAGGGGACCCAACTATGGCTACACCTTC.

This clone has only a few counts. The chain recombines TRBV6-5 with TRBJ2-7; D call uncertain. Germline V CDR1 and CDR2: MNHEY, SVGAGI. This CDR3 is built from 13 residues. V was clipped by 2 bases and J by 3 bases, with 8 bases between them. The CDR3 reads CASSYASDYEQYF. DNA for the CDR3: TGTGCCAGCAGTTACGCGTCGGACTACGAGCAGTACTTC.

The rearrangement joins TRBV5-1 to TRBJ2-5; the match to TRBD2 covers 8 bases. The CDR3 consists of 15 residues. Germline-derived CDR1 and CDR2 are SGHRS and YFSETQ. J gave up 5 bases and V 1 base, and 7 bases lay outside the gene matches. CDR3 in amino acids: CASSLMSGSRETQYF. CDR3 DNA sequence: TGCGCCAGCAGCTTGATGAGCGGGAGTAGGGAGACCCAGTACTTC. Using reference TRBV5-1 and TRBJ2-5 for the parts outside the CDR3, the full variable domain is KAGVTQTPRYLIKTRGQQVTLSCSPISGHRSVSWYQQTPGQGLQFLFEYFSETQRNKGNFPGRFSGRQFSNSRSEMNVSTLELGDSALYLCASSLMSGSRETQYFGPGTRLLVL.

The chain uses TRBV4-2 and TRBJ1-2; no clear D. The CDR3 sequence is 14 residues long. From germline, CDR1 is LGHNA and CDR2 YNFKEQ. Trimming took 0 bases from V and 8 from J, leaving 13 bases between them. CDR3 DNA: TGTGCCAGCAGCCAAGAAAGGGAGAGGTACGGCTACACCTTC. This codes for CASSQERERYGYTF.

The chain is built from TRBV2 and TRBJ1-5; D remains unclear. V was pared by 4 bases and J by 3 bases, with 7 bases between. Germline-derived CDR1 and CDR2 are SNHLY and FYNNEI. This CDR3 spans 13 amino acids. CDR3 loop: CASSAGINQPQHF. The CDR3 DNA is TGTGCCAGCAGTGCAGGAATCAATCAGCCCCAGCATTTT.

The V gene is TRBV27, the J gene TRBJ1-5; the D is unclear. V was cut by 7 bases and J by 6 bases, with 16 bases left in between. Germline assignment: CDR1 MNHEY and CDR2 SMNVEV (reference sequence). CDR3 length: 14 amino acids. The CDR3 DNA is TGTGCCAGCAACCCCGGTGCAAGTGGTCAGCCCCAGCATTTT. Protein sequence: CASNPGASGQPQHF.

This clone was seen just once. The chain carries TRBV15 and TRBJ2-5; 7 positions agree with TRBD2. The CDR3 is 17 residues long. Per germline, CDR1 LNHNV and CDR2 YYDKDF (reference sequence). V was pared by 0 bases and J by 5 bases, with 12 bases of the junction left unmatched. DNA for the CDR3: TGTGCCACCAGCAGAGATGGCGGGGAGGGTCTGATGGAGACCCAGTACTTC. This translates into CATSRDGGEGLMETQYF.

This clone was recorded a few times. J is TRBJ2-3 and V is TRBV5-4, with D maybe TRBD1 (6 bases). The CDR3 covers 14 residues. Germline lookup yields CDR1 SGHNT and CDR2 YYREEE (reference sequence). The V gene lost 5 bases and the J gene lost 4 bases, with 14 bases spanning the gap. The CDR3: CASRSAAGADTQYF. In nucleotides, the CDR3 is TGTGCCAGCAGATCTGCGGCAGGGGCAGATACGCAGTATTTT. The full variable domain, rest sourced from reference TRBV5-4 and TRBJ2-3, is ETGVTQSPTHLIKTRGQQVTLRCSSQSGHNTVSWYQQALGQGPQFIFQYYREEENGRGNFPPRFSGLQFPNYSSELNVNALELDDSALYLCASRSAAGADTQYFGPGTRLTVL.

The chain couples TRBV7-9 to TRBJ2-1; weak D call: TRBD2 (5 bases). CDR1 is SEHNR and CDR2 is FQNEAQ in the germline V gene (reference sequence). V was cut by 4 bases and J by 3 bases, with 13 bases left in between. CDR3 length equals 15 residues. CDR3 region: CASSSDGVFYNEQFF. The CDR3, as DNA: TGTGCCAGCAGCTCCGACGGGGTTTTCTACAATGAGCAGTTCTTC.

The chain has TRBV5-6 and TRBJ1-2; the match to TRBD1 covers 8 bases. The CDR3 is made up of 15 amino acids. CDR1 SGHDT and CDR2 YYEEEE come from the germline V gene. V was pared by 3 bases and J by 0 bases, with 4 bases of the junction left unmatched. This CDR3 is CASSWRTGTNYGYTF. CDR3 nucleotides: TGTGCCAGCAGCTGGAGGACAGGGACTAACTATGGCTACACCTTC. The complete variable domain, with remaining parts taken from reference TRBV5-6 and TRBJ1-2, reads DAGVTQSPTHLIKTRGQQVTLRCSPKSGHDTVSWYQQALGQGPQFIFQYYEEEERQRGNFPDRFSGHQFPNYSSELNVNALLLGDSALYLCASSWRTGTNYGYTFGSGTRLTVV.

The chain employs TRBV29-1 and TRBJ1-1, with D tentatively TRBD1 (6 bases). In germline, CDR1 is SQVTM, CDR2 ANQGSEA. V was shortened by 6 bases and J by 3 bases, with 17 bases between the two germline ends. The CDR3 has 14 amino acids. The CDR3 sequence is CSVSPRGADTEAFF. For the CDR3, the DNA is TGCAGCGTCAGTCCTCGGGGGGCTGACACTGAAGCTTTCTTT.

The chain uses TRBV6-5 and TRBJ2-5, with unresolved D. The germline V and J ends were trimmed by 0 bases and 0 bases, with 2 bases remaining between them. Germline values: CDR1 MNHEY, CDR2 SVGAGI. The CDR3 runs 13 residues. The CDR3 sequence: CASSYSDQETQYF. CDR3 in DNA: TGTGCCAGCAGTTACTCCGACCAAGAGACCCAGTACTTC.

This chain uses TRBV6-1 with TRBJ2-3; D might be TRBD1 or TRBD2, each matching 6 bases. CDR1 MNHNS and CDR2 SASEGT come from the germline V gene. This CDR3 contains 15 residues. V was trimmed by 9 bases and J by 4 bases, leaving 20 bases between them. The CDR3 spells CASTITGSGADTQYF. The CDR3 DNA is TGTGCCAGTACGATTACAGGGTCGGGGGCAGATACGCAGTATTTT.

To note about this clone: Because the CDR3 is missing its conserved closing phenylalanine or tryptophan, this is likely a read error. The limits of the CDR3 on the DNA are not certain, so only TCRdb's listed CDR3 is given. The chain employs TRBV20-1 and TRBJ1-6. The CDR3 length equals 9 residues, ends included. Germline V gene data show CDR1 as DFQATT and CDR2 as SNEGSKA (reference sequence). The CDR3 is CSITPPGAG.

The chain combines TRBV16 with TRBJ2-2, with D hard to call. This CDR3 spans 12 amino acids. The V end lost 4 bases, the J end lost 6 bases, and 6 bases lay between the germline ends. The germline V gene has CDR1 KGHSY and CDR2 FQNENV. CDR3 region: CASSPSSGELFF. For the CDR3, the DNA is TGTGCCAGCAGCCCCTCTTCCGGGGAGCTGTTTTTT.

This clone was seen a single time. The V gene is TRBV7-9, the J gene TRBJ2-7, with 8 bases fitting TRBD2. V lost 2 bases and J lost 1; bases outside the gene matches: 1. CDR3 length: 14 residues. Germline CDR1 reads SEHNR; CDR2 reads FQNEAQ (reference sequence). The CDR3 DNA reads TGTGCCAGCAGCTTAAAGCGGGAGTCCTACGAGCAGTACTTC. Its protein is CASSLKRESYEQYF. Complete variable domain (other parts from reference TRBV7-9 and TRBJ2-7): DTGVSQNPRHKITKRGQNVTFRCDPISEHNRLYWYRQTLGQGPEFLTYFQNEAQLEKSRLLSDRFSAERPKGSFSTLEIQRTEQGDSAMYLCASSLKRESYEQYFGPGTRLTVT.

This clone counts as hyperexpanded. The J gene is TRBJ2-7, the V gene TRBV10-2; 9 bases are shared with TRBD2. The J segment lost 3 bases and the V segment lost 2 bases, leaving 5 bases of the junction unmatched. Germline V lookup: CDR1 WSHSY, CDR2 SAAADI. The length of the CDR3 is 15 residues. For the CDR3, the DNA is TGCGCCAGCAGTGAGCTAGCGGGATATTTCTACGAGCAGTACTTC. Amino acids: CASSELAGYFYEQYF.